This TCR beta chain was sequenced in a study of blood T cell repertoires in COVID-19. About the research overall: T cells, B-cell-depleted T cells, or PBMCs supplied cDNA or gDNA.

Germline CDR1 reads LGHDT; CDR2 reads YNNKEL (reference sequence). The V gene lost 0 bases and the J gene lost 6 bases, with 14 bases spanning the gap. This CDR3 has 15 residues. Sequencing was performed with immunoSEQ multiplex PCR; in TCRdb, only in-frame clones are kept and a portion is missing. The sample holds about 250,000 clones; about nine tenths are singletons and the top ten take around a sixth. This chain links TRBV3-1 (or the pseudogene TRBV3-2) with TRBJ1-2; D unresolved. This TCR was recovered from a man aged 18 to 35 who had recovered from COVID-19. Source material: PBMCs or T cells enriched from blood (not recorded which). The CDR3 DNA follows: TGTGCCAGCAGCCAAGACTATGCGGGGAGTAATGGCTACACCTTC. This codes for CASSQDYAGSNGYTF.